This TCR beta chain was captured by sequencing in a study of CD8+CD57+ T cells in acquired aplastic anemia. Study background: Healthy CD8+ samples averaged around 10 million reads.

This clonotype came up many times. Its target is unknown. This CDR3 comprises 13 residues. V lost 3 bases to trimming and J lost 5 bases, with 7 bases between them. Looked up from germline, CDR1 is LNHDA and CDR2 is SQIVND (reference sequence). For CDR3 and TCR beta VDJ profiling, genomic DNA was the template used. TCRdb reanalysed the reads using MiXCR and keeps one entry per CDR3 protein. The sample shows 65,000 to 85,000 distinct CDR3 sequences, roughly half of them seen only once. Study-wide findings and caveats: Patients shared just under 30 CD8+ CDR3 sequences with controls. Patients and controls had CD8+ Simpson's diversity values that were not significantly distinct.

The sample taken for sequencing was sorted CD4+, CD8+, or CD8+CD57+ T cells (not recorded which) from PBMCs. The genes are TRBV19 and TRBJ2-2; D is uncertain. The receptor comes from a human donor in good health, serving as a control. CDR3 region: CASSISQTGELFF. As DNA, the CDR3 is TGTGCCAGTAGTATTTCGCAAACCGGGGAGCTGTTTTTT.